Listed below are T cell receptor beta chains from one sample, sequenced in a study of tumor-infiltrating lymphocytes in primary liver carcinoma. TCRdb redid the calling of the multiplex PCR reads with MiXCR, one entry per CDR3 protein. The table includes roughly 120,000 distinct CDR3 sequences, roughly three fifths detected once. The sequenced sample was liver tumor tissue from sampling region 3. The origin of the receptors is a woman aged 60-75 years with primary liver carcinoma and hepatitis B virus infection. The CDR3 runs from the conserved cysteine through the conserved F or W. The order of the fields is clone size, D gene, V gene, J gene, CDR3 protein, CDR3 DNA. A D gene is named only where the DNA matches it firmly. The size of a clone is reported for some rows only, either as once, few or many, or as a class for expanded clones.

clone size: once; D gene: .; V gene: TRBV7-8; J gene: TRBJ2-4; CDR3 protein: CTSSLSRELDKNIQYF; CDR3 DNA: TGTACCAGCAGCCTCTCTCGGGAATTGGACAAAAACATTCAGTACTTC
clone size: many; D gene: TRBD2; V gene: TRBV6-6; J gene: TRBJ2-4; CDR3 protein: CASSYGGLAVQNIQYF; CDR3 DNA: TGTGCCAGCAGTTACGGGGGACTAGCGGTTCAAAACATTCAGTACTTC
clone size: .; D gene: TRBD1; V gene: TRBV20-1; J gene: TRBJ1-3; CDR3 protein: CSASGTGLRNTIYF; CDR3 DNA: TGCAGTGCTAGTGGGACAGGGCTTAGAAACACCATATATTTT
clone size: many; D gene: .; V gene: TRBV28; J gene: TRBJ2-7; CDR3 protein: CASSPPRGQGSYEQYF; CDR3 DNA: TGTGCCAGCAGCCCCCCCAGGGGCCAGGGATCCTACGAGCAGTACTTC
clone size: .; D gene: .; V gene: TRBV5-1; J gene: TRBJ2-2; CDR3 protein: CASSYTYLHTGEMFF; CDR3 DNA: TGCGCCAGCAGCTATACCTATTTACACACTGGGGAGATGTTTTTT
clone size: .; D gene: .; V gene: TRBV11-3; J gene: TRBJ2-1; CDR3 protein: CASSRQDGVEPQFF; CDR3 DNA: TGTGCCAGCAGCCGGCAGGATGGGGTAGAGCCCCAGTTCTTC
clone size: many; D gene: TRBD1; V gene: TRBV6-5; J gene: TRBJ1-3; CDR3 protein: CASSSTWDSSGNTIYF; CDR3 DNA: TGTGCCAGCAGCTCCACTTGGGACAGTTCTGGAAACACCATATATTTT
clone size: .; D gene: .; V gene: TRBV4-2; J gene: TRBJ2-1; CDR3 protein: CASSQDPSSYNEQFF; CDR3 DNA: TGTGCCAGCAGCCAAGATCCGAGCTCGTACAATGAGCAGTTCTTC
clone size: many; D gene: .; V gene: TRBV5-4; J gene: TRBJ1-5; CDR3 protein: CASSPGGGNQPQHF; CDR3 DNA: TGTGCCAGCAGCCCGGGGGGAGGCAATCAGCCCCAGCATTTT
clone size: .; D gene: .; V gene: TRBV5-5; J gene: TRBJ2-3; CDR3 protein: CANSFGSAGNQPQYF; CDR3 DNA: TGTGCCAACAGCTTTGGGTCGGCGGGAAATCAGCCCCAGTATTTT
clone size: .; D gene: .; V gene: TRBV30; J gene: TRBJ1-2; CDR3 protein: CAWSGGPGLKGGYTF; CDR3 DNA: TGTGCCTGGAGTGGGGGGCCTGGACTTAAGGGCGGCTACACCTTC
clone size: .; D gene: .; V gene: TRBV11-3; J gene: TRBJ2-3; CDR3 protein: CANNFRTSTDTQYF; CDR3 DNA: TGTGCCAACAATTTCAGGACTAGCACAGATACGCAGTATTTT
clone size: .; D gene: TRBD1; V gene: TRBV5-1; J gene: TRBJ1-1; CDR3 protein: CTSSLTGQGGLRGTEAFF; CDR3 DNA: TGCACCAGCAGCTTGACTGGACAGGGAGGCCTGAGGGGAACTGAAGCTTTCTTT